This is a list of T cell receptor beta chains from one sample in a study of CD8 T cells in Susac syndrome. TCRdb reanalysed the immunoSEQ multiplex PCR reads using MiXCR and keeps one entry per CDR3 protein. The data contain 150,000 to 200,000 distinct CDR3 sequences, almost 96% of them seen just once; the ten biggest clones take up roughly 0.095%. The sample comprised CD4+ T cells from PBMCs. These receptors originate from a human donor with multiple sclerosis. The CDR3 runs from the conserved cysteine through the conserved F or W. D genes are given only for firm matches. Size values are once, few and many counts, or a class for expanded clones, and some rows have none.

CAISESLGGYNEQFF	TGTGCCATCAGTGAGTCGTTAGGGGGCTACAATGAGCAGTTCTTC	TRBV10-3	-	-	TRBJ2-1
CASRTESNSPLHF	TGCGCCAGCAGGACAGAGAGTAATTCACCCCTCCACTTT	TRBV5-1	-	once	TRBJ1-6
CASSFRGFGSPYEQYF	TGTGCCAGCAGCTTCCGGGGGTTTGGAAGCCCCTACGAGCAGTACTTC	TRBV5-6	-	-	TRBJ2-7
CASSQSRGGETQYF	TGTGCCAGCAGCCAGAGTCGGGGGGGAGAGACCCAGTACTTC	TRBV14	TRBD2	-	TRBJ2-5
CASRASSSYNEQFF	TGTGCCAGCAGAGCTTCCAGCTCCTACAATGAGCAGTTCTTC	TRBV28	-	-	TRBJ2-1
CASILRTGASETQYF	TGTGCCAGCATTCTAAGGACAGGGGCATCGGAGACCCAGTACTTC	TRBV12-3/TRBV12-4	TRBD1	-	TRBJ2-5
CSAQREANEKLFF	TGCAGTGCCCAAAGGGAGGCGAATGAAAAACTGTTTTTT	TRBV20-1	-	-	TRBJ1-4
CAWSVSRVLGQQNQPQHF	TGTGCCTGGAGTGTAAGTAGGGTGCTCGGACAGCAGAATCAGCCCCAGCATTTT	TRBV30	-	-	TRBJ1-5
CAWSQNGGAKAFF	TGTGCCTGGAGTCAAAACGGGGGGGCTAAAGCTTTCTTT	TRBV30	-	-	TRBJ1-1
CASSVVDDSEQYF	TGTGCCAGCAGCGTAGTGGATGATAGCGAGCAGTACTTC	TRBV9	-	-	TRBJ2-7
CATSGGHEKLFF	TGTGCCACCTCAGGGGGCCATGAAAAACTGTTTTTT	TRBV3-1	TRBD1	-	TRBJ1-4
CSASYSGGGDTQYF	TGCAGTGCTAGTTATAGCGGGGGTGGAGATACGCAGTATTTT	TRBV20-1	TRBD2	-	TRBJ2-3
CSVEGQGAREQYF	TGCAGCGTCGAGGGACAGGGGGCGCGGGAGCAGTACTTC	TRBV29-1	TRBD1	-	TRBJ2-7
CSVVLAGGSTDTQYF	TGCAGCGTTGTACTAGCGGGGGGGTCCACAGATACGCAGTATTTT	TRBV29-1	TRBD2	-	TRBJ2-3
CSAVPPGQGQETQYF	TGCAGTGCTGTACCACCGGGACAGGGGCAAGAGACCCAGTACTTC	TRBV20-1	TRBD1	-	TRBJ2-5
CASSVLREAVGGYTF	TGTGCCAGCAGCGTATTGAGGGAGGCCGTCGGGGGCTACACCTTC	TRBV9	-	-	TRBJ1-2